The 20 T cell receptor beta chains below all came from one sample that was sequenced in a study of T-cell memory formation after mild COVID-19. TCRdb recomputed calls from the 5' RACE reads with MiXCR, one row per CDR3 protein. Of 120,000 to 150,000 distinct CDR3 sequences detected, under 25% appear once; the ten largest clones hold around 2.4%. Sequencing used PBMCs or a T cell subset sorted from them (not recorded which). The receptors were sampled from an adult woman who had mild COVID-19 (a few samples of this study predate the infection). Cell type and time point are not known.

This clonotype was counted only a few times. The chain has TRBV12-3 or TRBV12-4 and TRBJ2-5; 10 positions agree with TRBD2. The V and J ends lost 7 bases and 6 bases, in that order; junction bases with no gene match: 14. The CDR3 spans 16 residues. The CDR3 coding sequence is TGTGCCAGCACCCTAGCGGGAGAGGGACGTAAGAAGACCCAGTACTTC. Its protein is CASTLAGEGRKKTQYF.

This clonotype was found a few times. The genes are TRBV5-4 and TRBJ2-2, with D uncertain. The CDR3 runs to 14 residues. Germline-derived CDR1 and CDR2 are SGHNT and YYREEE (reference sequence). Deletions cut 5 bases from V and 0 bases from J, with 8 bases between. CDR3 sequence (DNA): TGTGCCAGCAGGTCCGCTTCGAACACCGGGGAGCTGTTTTTT. This translates into CASRSASNTGELFF.

This clonotype has only a few counts. V and J are TRBV7-3 and TRBJ2-1; TRBD2 agrees at 14 bases. This CDR3 is 18 amino acids long. In germline, CDR1 is SGHTA, CDR2 FQGTGA. J was trimmed by 4 bases and V by 4 bases; bases with no gene match: 9. This CDR3 reads CASSSTSGRGRGYNEQFF. DNA for the CDR3: TGTGCCAGCAGCTCGACTAGCGGGAGGGGAAGGGGGTACAATGAGCAGTTCTTC.

V gene TRBV20-1 combines with J gene TRBJ1-2, with 8 bases that match TRBD1. This CDR3 comprises 12 residues. J lost 4 bases, V lost 5 bases, and 3 bases had no gene match. Germline loops: CDR1 DFQATT, CDR2 SNEGSKA (reference sequence). This CDR3 is CSAAGGAYGYTF. CDR3 coding DNA: TGCAGTGCTGCAGGGGGCGCCTATGGCTACACCTTC.

This clonotype has just a few counts. V gene TRBV5-1 combines with J gene TRBJ2-6; D remains ambiguous. V shed 0 bases and J shed 0 bases, with 4 bases lying between them. Germline V CDR1 and CDR2: SGHRS, YFSETQ. The CDR3 covers 15 residues. The DNA of the CDR3 is TGCGCCAGCAGCTTGGCCCCCTCTGGGGCCAACGTCCTGACTTTC. Encoded protein: CASSLAPSGANVLTF.

This clonotype was seen only a few times. V gene TRBV24-1 combines with J gene TRBJ2-3, with 8 nucleotides matching TRBD1. Germline CDR1 KGHDR, CDR2 SFDVKD. This CDR3 region has 15 residues. The junction had 6 bases not matched to a gene; V was cut back by 4 bases and J by 4 bases. The CDR3 DNA reads as TGTGCCACCAGTGACCCGGACAGGGACTCAGATACGCAGTATTTT. Its protein is CATSDPDRDSDTQYF.

This clonotype was observed at least ten times. This chain links TRBV7-2 with TRBJ2-1; 15 nucleotides match TRBD2. The CDR3 sequence is 19 residues long. J was trimmed by 0 bases and V by 5 bases; bases with no gene match: 8. From germline, CDR1 is SGHTA and CDR2 FQGNSA. The CDR3 DNA reads as TGTGCCAGCAGCCCGCCGGGACTAGCGGGAGGTAGCTCCTACAATGAGCAGTTCTTC. As protein: CASSPPGLAGGSSYNEQFF.

This clonotype was observed a single time. The J gene is TRBJ2-7, the V gene TRBV25-1, with unresolved D. The CDR3 length is 13 residues. From germline, CDR1 is MGHDK and CDR2 SYGVNS. The germline V and J ends were trimmed by 3 bases and 1 base, with 7 bases remaining between them. CDR3 bases: TGTGCCAGCAGTGACCCGCAGTCCTACGAGCAGTACTTC. Its protein is CASSDPQSYEQYF.

This clonotype was detected many times. This chain links TRBV2 with TRBJ2-7, with 7 bases matching TRBD1. The CDR3 is 14 amino acids. Germline CDR1 is SNHLY and CDR2 is FYNNEI. The ends lost 2 bases at V and 2 bases at J; junction bases unmatched: 3. In DNA form, the CDR3 reads TGTGCCAGCAGTGAACAGGGGGAAACCTACGAGCAGTACTTC. This gives the protein CASSEQGETYEQYF.

The chain links TRBV6-5 to TRBJ2-7; D is possibly TRBD1 (6 bases). The CDR3 extends over 14 amino acids. Germline values: CDR1 MNHEY, CDR2 SVGAGI. The V end lost 5 bases, the J end lost 0 bases, and 11 bases lay between the germline ends. CDR3 nucleotides: TGTGCCAGCAGTCGGACAGCCAGCTCCTACGAGCAGTACTTC. Translating gives CASSRTASSYEQYF.

The V call is TRBV5-1, the J call TRBJ1-1; tentative D call: TRBD1 (5 bases). CDR1 SGHRS and CDR2 YFSETQ come from the germline V gene. The CDR3 runs 13 residues. With 1 base removed from V and 10 bases from J, the gap between germline ends came to 14 bases. This CDR3 is CASSLRDPISAFF. The CDR3 DNA sequence: TGCGCCAGCAGCTTGAGGGACCCGATTTCAGCTTTCTTT.

The chain combines TRBV7-9 with TRBJ1-1; the match to TRBD1 covers 10 bases. The CDR3 consists of 19 residues. Per the germline V gene, CDR1 is SEHNR and CDR2 is FQNEAQ (reference sequence). The V gene end was trimmed by 3 bases and the J gene end by 8 bases; junction bases not matched to a gene: 21. The CDR3 DNA sequence: TGTGCCAGCAGCTTTACCACACCGGGACAGGGGACCCGACGCAGCGAAGCTTTCTTT. Translation gives CASSFTTPGQGTRRSEAFF.

In this sample, this clonotype turned up a few times. This chain uses TRBV10-3 with TRBJ1-5; 7 bases are shared with TRBD1. Per the germline V gene, CDR1 is ENHRY and CDR2 is SYGVKD. CDR3 length: 13 residues. The V segment lost 10 bases and the J segment 5 bases; nucleotides outside the gene matches: 8. CDR3 in amino acids: CATATGVDQPQHF. As DNA, the CDR3 is TGTGCCACCGCTACAGGGGTAGATCAGCCCCAGCATTTT.

This sequence joins TRBV7-2 and TRBJ2-5; D is uncertain. V was cut by 5 bases and J by 4 bases, with 20 bases left in between. CDR1 is SGHTA, CDR2 FQGNSA, per germline. The CDR3 runs 16 residues. In nucleotides, the CDR3 is TGTGCCAGCAGCCACCCTCCCCCTTTGGATGTAGAGACCCAGTACTTC. Its translation is CASSHPPPLDVETQYF.

This clonotype has a count of ten or more. The chain employs TRBV10-3 and TRBJ1-2; a weak D match, TRBD1 (6 bases). Germline values: CDR1 ENHRY, CDR2 SYGVKD. Between the trimmed V and J ends, which lost 7 bases and 8 bases, there was a span of 14 bases. The CDR3 totals 12 residues. The CDR3 DNA follows: TGTGCCATCACCACGACAGGAGGAGGCTACACCTTC. Translated: CAITTTGGGYTF.

This clonotype was recorded many times. The chain employs TRBV4-3 and TRBJ2-1; TRBD2 matches 10 bases. Germline assignment: CDR1 LGHNA and CDR2 YSLEER. This CDR3 has 15 amino acids. The junction had 0 bases not matched to a gene; V was cut back by 2 bases and J by 2 bases. This CDR3 is CASSQLAGAYNEQFF. CDR3 coding DNA: TGCGCCAGCAGCCAACTAGCGGGAGCCTACAATGAGCAGTTCTTC.

This clonotype has more than one count but fewer than ten. The chain combines TRBV6-5 with TRBJ2-1, with 8 bases fitting TRBD2. V was pared by 5 bases and J by 2 bases, with 2 bases of the junction left unmatched. The CDR3 is made up of 14 amino acids. Per the germline V gene, CDR1 is MNHEY and CDR2 is SVGAGI. CDR3 coding DNA: TGTGCCAGCAGTCAGGGACTAGCCTACAATGAGCAGTTCTTC. This translates into CASSQGLAYNEQFF.

This clonotype was seen at least ten times. The J gene is TRBJ2-6, the V gene TRBV7-2; 9 bases line up with TRBD1. The germline V gene has CDR1 SGHTA and CDR2 FQGNSA. The CDR3 extends over 15 amino acids. The V gene end was trimmed by 6 bases and the J gene end by 0 bases; junction bases not matched to a gene: 0. CDR3 nucleotides: TGTGCCAGCAGGACAGGGGGCTCTGGGGCCAACGTCCTGACTTTC. Translating it yields CASRTGGSGANVLTF.

The chain uses TRBV5-5 and TRBJ2-3, with unresolved D. Looked up from germline, CDR1 is SGHKS and CDR2 is YYEKEE (reference sequence). The CDR3 is 14 amino acids. V dropped 0 bases and J dropped 2 bases, with 7 bases sitting between them. The CDR3 region is CASSLDSYTDTQYF. CDR3 nucleotides: TGTGCCAGCAGCTTGGACTCATACACAGATACGCAGTATTTT. The full variable domain, its missing parts supplied by reference TRBV5-5 and TRBJ2-3, is DAGVTQSPTHLIKTRGQQVTLRCSPISGHKSVSWYQQVLGQGPQFIFQYYEKEERGRGNFPDRFSARQFPNYSSELNVNALLLGDSALYLCASSLDSYTDTQYFGPGTRLTVL.

In its sample, this clonotype was seen a few times. CDR3 in amino acids: CASSLSGDVTGELFF. The CDR3 DNA is TGTGCCAGCAGCTTAAGCGGGGACGTAACCGGGGAGCTGTTTTTT. V usage is TRBV7-3 and J usage is TRBJ2-2; tentative D call: TRBD2 (6 bases). Trimming stripped 1 base from V and 5 bases from J, with 11 bases between. CDR1 is SGHTA and CDR2 is FQGTGA in the germline V gene. This CDR3 contains 15 residues.